The source of this T cell receptor beta chain is a study of blood T cell repertoires in COVID-19. As for the study in general: Sample material is recorded as cDNA or gDNA derived from T cells, B-cell-depleted T cells, or PBMCs.

Assay: immunoSEQ multiplex PCR; the TCRdb copy retains only in-frame clones and omits some. The sample includes about 180,000 clones, approximately 78% seen only once; the top ten take approximately 12%. Those enrolled in Seattle joined during active infection and were followed longitudinally afterward. The germline V gene has CDR1 SGHRS and CDR2 YFSETQ. The CDR3 extends over 16 amino acids. The junction had 5 bases not matched to a gene; V was cut back by 0 bases and J by 4 bases. V gene TRBV5-1 combines with J gene TRBJ2-7, with 12 bases aligning to TRBD1. The clonotype originates from a woman of 80 years or more with COVID-19, enrolled during active disease. The material sequenced was peripheral blood. The CDR3 sequence: CASSLEGTGGAYEQYF. DNA of the CDR3: TGCGCCAGCAGCTTGGAGGGGACAGGGGGCGCATACGAGCAGTACTTC.